This T cell receptor (beta chain) was documented in a study of blood T cell repertoires in COVID-19. For the study at large: Both acute and convalescent COVID-19 samples were obtained from the United States, Italy and Spain. Sample material is recorded as cDNA or gDNA derived from T cells, B-cell-depleted T cells, or PBMCs.

In the original workflow: Quantification of nucleated cells was approximated via reference gene primer amplification. Produced via immunoSEQ multiplex PCR; TCRdb's table is partial and in-frame only. For V, J and clone size, that table is used; D and trimming come from the DNA. The sample lists over 70,000 clones; 70% to 85% were seen once. This CDR3 is 13 amino acids long. The V gene's germline CDR1 is SGHDT and CDR2 YYEEEE. V was trimmed by 4 bases and J by 5 bases, leaving 11 bases between them. The chain employs TRBV5-6 and TRBJ2-3, with D unclear. The sequence was obtained from a woman in her sixties with acute or convalescent COVID-19. The sample comprised peripheral blood. The CDR3 here is CASSPQDVDTQYF. The CDR3 coding sequence is TGTGCCAGCAGCCCCCAGGATGTAGATACGCAGTATTTT.